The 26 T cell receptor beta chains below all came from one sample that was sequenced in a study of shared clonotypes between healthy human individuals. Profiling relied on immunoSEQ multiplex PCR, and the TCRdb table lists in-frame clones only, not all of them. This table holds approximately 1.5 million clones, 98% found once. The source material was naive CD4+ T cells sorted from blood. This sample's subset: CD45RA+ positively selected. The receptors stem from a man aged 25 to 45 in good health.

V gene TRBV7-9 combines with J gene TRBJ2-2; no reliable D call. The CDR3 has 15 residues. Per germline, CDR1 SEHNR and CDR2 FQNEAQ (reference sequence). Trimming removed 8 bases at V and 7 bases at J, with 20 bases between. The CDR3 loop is CASWAPLGSGGELFF. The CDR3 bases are TGTGCCAGCTGGGCCCCCCTGGGCAGTGGCGGGGAGCTGTTTTTT.

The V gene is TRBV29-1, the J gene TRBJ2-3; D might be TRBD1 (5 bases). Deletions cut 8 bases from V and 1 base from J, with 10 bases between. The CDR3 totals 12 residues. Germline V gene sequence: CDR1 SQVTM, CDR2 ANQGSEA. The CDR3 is CSQDKGTDTQYF. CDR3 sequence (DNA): TGCAGCCAGGACAAGGGCACAGATACGCAGTATTTT.

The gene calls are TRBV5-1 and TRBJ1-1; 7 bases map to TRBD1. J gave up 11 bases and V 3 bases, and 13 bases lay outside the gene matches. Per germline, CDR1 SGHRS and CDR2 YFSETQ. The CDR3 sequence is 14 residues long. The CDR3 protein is CASSSIDAGGPAFF. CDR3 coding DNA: TGCGCCAGCAGCTCGATAGACGCAGGGGGGCCGGCTTTCTTT. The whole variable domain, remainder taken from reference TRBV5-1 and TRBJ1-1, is KAGVTQTPRYLIKTRGQQVTLSCSPISGHRSVSWYQQTPGQGLQFLFEYFSETQRNKGNFPGRFSGRQFSNSRSEMNVSTLELGDSALYLCASSSIDAGGPAFFGQGTRLTVV.

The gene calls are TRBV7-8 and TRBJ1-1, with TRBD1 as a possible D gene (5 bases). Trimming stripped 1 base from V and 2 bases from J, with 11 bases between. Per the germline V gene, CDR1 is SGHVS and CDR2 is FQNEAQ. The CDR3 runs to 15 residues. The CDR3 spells CASSLVQGFNTEAFF. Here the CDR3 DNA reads TGTGCCAGCAGCTTAGTGCAGGGCTTTAACACTGAAGCTTTCTTT.

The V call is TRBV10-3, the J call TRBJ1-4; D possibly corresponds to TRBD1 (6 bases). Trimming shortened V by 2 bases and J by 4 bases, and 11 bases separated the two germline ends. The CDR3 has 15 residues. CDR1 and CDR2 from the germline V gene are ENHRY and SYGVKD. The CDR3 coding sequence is TGTGCCATCAGTGAGCCGGACAGCCTTAATGAAAAACTGTTTTTT. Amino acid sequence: CAISEPDSLNEKLFF.

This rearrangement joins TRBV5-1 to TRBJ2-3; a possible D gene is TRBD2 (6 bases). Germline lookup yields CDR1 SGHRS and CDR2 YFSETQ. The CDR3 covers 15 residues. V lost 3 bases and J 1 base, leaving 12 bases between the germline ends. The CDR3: CASSSAGPRTDTQYF. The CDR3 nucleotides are TGCGCCAGCAGCTCGGCGGGGCCCCGCACAGATACGCAGTATTTT.

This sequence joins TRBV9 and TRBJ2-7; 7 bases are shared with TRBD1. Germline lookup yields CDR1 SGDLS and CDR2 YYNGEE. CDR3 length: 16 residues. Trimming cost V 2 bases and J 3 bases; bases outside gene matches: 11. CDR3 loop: CASSVEPGQTFYEQYF. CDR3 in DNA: TGTGCCAGCAGCGTGGAGCCGGGACAGACGTTCTACGAGCAGTACTTC.

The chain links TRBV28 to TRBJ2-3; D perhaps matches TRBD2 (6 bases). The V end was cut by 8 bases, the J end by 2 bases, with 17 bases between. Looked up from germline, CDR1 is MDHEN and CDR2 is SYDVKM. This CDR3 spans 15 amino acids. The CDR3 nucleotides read TGTGCCAGCGGGGCCGGCGGGACCTACACAGATACGCAGTATTTT. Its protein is CASGAGGTYTDTQYF.

The CDR3 nucleotides are TGTGCCAGCAGCCCGCGGGGGGGGGTCCCCGAGACCCAGTACTTC. This sequence encodes CASSPRGGVPETQYF. The J gene is TRBJ2-5, the V gene TRBV7-9; TRBD2 matches 9 bases. The CDR3 totals 15 residues. V trimming: 5 bases; J trimming: 5 bases; junction bases outside the gene matches: 9. Germline CDR1 is SEHNR and CDR2 is FQNEAQ (reference sequence).

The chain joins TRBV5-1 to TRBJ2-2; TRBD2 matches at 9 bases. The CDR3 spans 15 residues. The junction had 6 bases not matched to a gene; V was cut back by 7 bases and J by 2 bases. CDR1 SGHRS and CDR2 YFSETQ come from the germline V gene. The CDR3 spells CASRHGTSNTGELFF. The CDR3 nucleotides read TGCGCCAGCCGTCACGGGACTAGCAACACCGGGGAGCTGTTTTTT.

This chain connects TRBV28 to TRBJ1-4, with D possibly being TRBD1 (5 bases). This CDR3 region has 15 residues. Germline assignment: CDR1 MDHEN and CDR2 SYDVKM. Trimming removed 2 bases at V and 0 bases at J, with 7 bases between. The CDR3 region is CASSLGQATNEKLFF. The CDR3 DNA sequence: TGTGCCAGCAGTTTAGGACAAGCAACTAATGAAAAACTGTTTTTT.

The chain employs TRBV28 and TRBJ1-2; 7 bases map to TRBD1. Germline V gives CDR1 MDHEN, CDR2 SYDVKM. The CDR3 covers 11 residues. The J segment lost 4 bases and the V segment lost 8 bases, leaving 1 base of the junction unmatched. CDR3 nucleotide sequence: TGTGCCAGCTACAGGGGCTATGGCTACACCTTC. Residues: CASYRGYGYTF.

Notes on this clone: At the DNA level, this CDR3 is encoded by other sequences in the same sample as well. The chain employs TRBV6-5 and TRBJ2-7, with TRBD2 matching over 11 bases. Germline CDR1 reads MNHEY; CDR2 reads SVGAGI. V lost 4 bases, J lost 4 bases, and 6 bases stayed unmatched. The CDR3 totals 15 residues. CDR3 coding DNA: TGTGCCAGCAGTTCCGGACTAGCGGGTGTTTACGAGCAGTACTTC. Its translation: CASSSGLAGVYEQYF.

The CDR3 coding sequence is TGTGCCAGCTCGCCGACAGATCAGACCTATGGCTACACCTTC. It encodes CASSPTDQTYGYTF. The J gene is TRBJ1-2, the V gene TRBV18, with D possibly TRBD1 on 5 matching bases. Germline-derived CDR1 and CDR2 are KGHSH and LQKENI. V lost 6 bases and J 4 bases, leaving 15 bases between the germline ends. The CDR3 has 14 amino acids.

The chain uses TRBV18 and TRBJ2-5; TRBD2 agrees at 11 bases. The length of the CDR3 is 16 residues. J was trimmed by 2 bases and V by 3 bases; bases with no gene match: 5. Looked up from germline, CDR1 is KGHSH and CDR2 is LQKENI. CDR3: CASSPRRLAGQETQYF. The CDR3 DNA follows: TGTGCCAGCTCACCTCGGAGACTAGCGGGGCAAGAGACCCAGTACTTC.

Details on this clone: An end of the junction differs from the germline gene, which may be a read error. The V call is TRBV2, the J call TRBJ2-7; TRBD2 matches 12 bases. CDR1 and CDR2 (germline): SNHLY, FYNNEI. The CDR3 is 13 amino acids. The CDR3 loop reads CACRLAGVYEQYF. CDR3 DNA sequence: TGTGCCTGCAGACTAGCGGGAGTCTACGAGCAGTACTTC.

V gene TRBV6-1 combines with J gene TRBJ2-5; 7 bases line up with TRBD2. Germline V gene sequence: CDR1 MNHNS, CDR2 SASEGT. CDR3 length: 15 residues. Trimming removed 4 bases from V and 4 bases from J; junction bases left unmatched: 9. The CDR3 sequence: CASSVLAQSGETQYF. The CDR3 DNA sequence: TGTGCCAGCAGTGTACTAGCGCAGTCAGGAGAGACCCAGTACTTC.

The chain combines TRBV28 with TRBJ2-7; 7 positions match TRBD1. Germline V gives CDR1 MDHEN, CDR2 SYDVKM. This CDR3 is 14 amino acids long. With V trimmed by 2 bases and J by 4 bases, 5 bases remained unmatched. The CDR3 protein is CASSLDRVRYEQYF. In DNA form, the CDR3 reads TGTGCCAGCAGTTTAGACAGGGTAAGATACGAGCAGTACTTC.

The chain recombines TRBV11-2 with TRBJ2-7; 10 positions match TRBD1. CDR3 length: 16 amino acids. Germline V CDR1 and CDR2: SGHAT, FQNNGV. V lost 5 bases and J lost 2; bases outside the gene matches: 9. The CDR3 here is CASSNRQGAVTYEQYF. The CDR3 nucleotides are TGTGCCAGCAGCAACCGACAGGGGGCGGTCACCTACGAGCAGTACTTC.

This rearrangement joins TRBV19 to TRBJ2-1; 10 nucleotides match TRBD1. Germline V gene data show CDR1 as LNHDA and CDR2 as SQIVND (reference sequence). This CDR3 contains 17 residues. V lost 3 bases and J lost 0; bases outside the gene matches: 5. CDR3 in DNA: TGTGCCAGTAGTATCGGCTGGGACAGGGGCTCCTACAATGAGCAGTTCTTC. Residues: CASSIGWDRGSYNEQFF.

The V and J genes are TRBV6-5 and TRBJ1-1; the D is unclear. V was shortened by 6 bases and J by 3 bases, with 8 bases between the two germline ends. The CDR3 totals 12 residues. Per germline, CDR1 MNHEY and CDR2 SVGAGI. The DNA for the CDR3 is TGTGCCAGCAGAAGACGGGACACTGAAGCTTTCTTT. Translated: CASRRRDTEAFF.

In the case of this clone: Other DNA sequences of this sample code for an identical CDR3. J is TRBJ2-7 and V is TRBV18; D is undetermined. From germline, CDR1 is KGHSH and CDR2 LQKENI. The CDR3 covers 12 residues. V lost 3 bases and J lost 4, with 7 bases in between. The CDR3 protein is CASSPNTYEQYF. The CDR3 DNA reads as TGTGCCAGCTCACCTAACACGTACGAGCAGTACTTC.

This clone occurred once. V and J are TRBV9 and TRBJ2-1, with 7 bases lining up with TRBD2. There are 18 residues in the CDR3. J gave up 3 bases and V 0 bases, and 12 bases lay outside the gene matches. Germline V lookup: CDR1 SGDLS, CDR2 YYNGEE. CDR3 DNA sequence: TGTGCCAGCAGCGTAGGAGGGACGGGGGGAAGGGACTACAATGAGCAGTTCTTC. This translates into CASSVGGTGGRDYNEQFF.

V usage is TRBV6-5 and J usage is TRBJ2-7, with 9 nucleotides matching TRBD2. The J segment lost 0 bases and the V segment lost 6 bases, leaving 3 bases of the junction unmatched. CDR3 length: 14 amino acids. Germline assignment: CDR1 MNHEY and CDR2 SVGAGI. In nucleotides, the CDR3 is TGTGCCAGCAGGGCGGGAGGGAACTCCTACGAGCAGTACTTC. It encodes CASRAGGNSYEQYF.

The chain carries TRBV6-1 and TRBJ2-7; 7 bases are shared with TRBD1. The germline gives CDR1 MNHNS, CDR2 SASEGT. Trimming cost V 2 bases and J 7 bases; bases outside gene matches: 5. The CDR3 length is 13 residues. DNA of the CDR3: TGTGCCAGCAGTGAACGACAGGGTGGGGAGCAGTACTTC. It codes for CASSERQGGEQYF.

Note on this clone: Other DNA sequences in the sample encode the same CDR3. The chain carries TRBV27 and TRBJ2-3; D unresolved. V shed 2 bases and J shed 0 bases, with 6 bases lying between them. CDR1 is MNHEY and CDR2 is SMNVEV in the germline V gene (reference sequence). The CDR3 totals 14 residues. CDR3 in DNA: TGTGCCAGCAGTTTAGGAAGAAGCACAGATACGCAGTATTTT. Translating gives CASSLGRSTDTQYF.